The T cell receptor beta chain described here comes from a study of blood T cell repertoires in COVID-19 (dated by TCRdb to 2018 to 2020). Study-wide context: Collaborator samples came from the United States, Italy and Spain and covered acute and convalescent phases of COVID-19. The repertoires were released in a freely available public database intended as a resource for research on the immune response to SARS-CoV-2. The samples were drawn from two sources: the first 160 participants of the ongoing ImmuneRACE study, and 1,000 to 1,500 subjects contributed by 6 global collaborators. Sample metadata almost always included a de-identified subject ID, COVID-19 status, age in years and sex. Where available, HLA class I and class II types were obtained from metadata supplied by the sample provider rather than from assay-based typing. The dataset comprised deeply sampled blood TCRbeta repertoires from subjects exposed to, actively infected with, or recovered from COVID-19. The material from the prospective study consisted of cDNA or gDNA derived from T cells, B-cell-depleted T cells, or PBMCs.

A note on this clone: It has no known antigen specificity. Per-base quality was not reported, and no clone a single base away is much larger than it.

On the study overall, not on this receptor specifically: Clinical and demographic metadata were provided uncurated, with the amount varying by source and participant.

Each collaborating institution followed its own protocols to collect whole blood in K2EDTA tubes. For TCRbeta analysis, collaborator samples were shipped as frozen whole blood, as isolated PBMCs, or as DNA extracted from either sample type. TCRbeta CDR3 regions were amplified from genomic DNA by means of the immunoSEQ Assay, a bias-controlled multiplex PCR. Per the source publication's procedure: The number of nucleated cells in each sample was estimated from the amplification of reference gene primers within the assay. To quantify the absolute abundance of each unique TCRbeta CDR3 rearrangement, sequence reads were collapsed and filtered. For each sample, productive Simpson clonality was calculated as the square root of Simpson's diversity index over productive rearrangements. Imported from immuneACCESS, the table was reduced by TCRdb to in-frame sequences with V and J called. These copies leave out some clones; in studies compared against another copy, an unresolved V gene accounts for under half, and the cause of the remainder is not known. V and J calls and clone size are given by that table; D and trimming were obtained from the DNA. The sample profile shows about 170,000 clones; more than 60% of them were found once. The ten largest account for 2.5% to 3.5% of the sample.

V is pared back by 5 bases and J by 8 bases, with 10 bases lying between the germline termini. For CDR1 and CDR2, the germline V gene lists SGHNT and YENEEA. Its CDR3 holds 11 amino acids, cysteine through phenylalanine. Just CDR3 DNA is preserved here, 33 bases in frame from base 1. The source material was peripheral blood. This receptor was obtained from a man between 65 and 79 years old with acute or convalescent COVID-19. This receptor chain uses TRBV11-3 and TRBJ2-7, with TRBD2 as a weak D call on 5 bases. Here is the DNA: TGTGCCAGCAGCCTTGGAGGCAAGCAGTACTTC. Its translation reads: CASSLGGKQYF.